Listed here are 16 T cell receptor beta chains from one sample, sequenced in a study of spatial heterogeneity in lung cancer. Time point described: sample taken at primary tumor resection. From tumor, nontumor lung or frozen PBMC, whole RNA was taken unsorted for sequencing. Each CDR3 protein is one row after TCRdb ran MiXCR on the 5' RACE reads. The repertoire holds roughly 4,600 distinct CDR3 sequences, 15% to 20% seen once, with 20% to 25% in the top ten. Sequencing was performed on normal lung tissue next to the tumor, taken at surgery. All receptors derive from a male donor with early-stage non-small cell lung cancer.

This clonotype is labeled medium-sized. With the library built for alpha chains, this beta chain is off target and its frequency is not meaningful. The J gene is TRBJ2-2, the V gene TRBV20-1, with 12 nucleotides matching TRBD2. The ends lost 0 bases at V and 4 bases at J; junction bases unmatched: 6. From germline, CDR1 is DFQATT and CDR2 SNEGSKA (reference sequence). The CDR3 consists of 17 residues. DNA for the CDR3: TGCAGTGCTAGAGACCTACTACTAGCGGGAGGCACCGGGGAGCTGTTTTTT. Its translation: CSARDLLLAGGTGELFF.

This clonotype is deemed medium-sized. This beta chain is an off-target read within a library intended for alpha chains, so its frequency means little. The chain couples TRBV6-1 to TRBJ2-2; D remains unclear. CDR3 size: 14 residues. Trimming took off 4 bases at V and 7 bases at J, with 13 bases between the two ends. Germline loops: CDR1 MNHNS, CDR2 SASEGT. Written as DNA, the CDR3 is TGTGCCAGCAGTGGGGAAAAGGCCTTCGGGGAGCTGTTTTTT. The encoded protein is CASSGEKAFGELFF.

This clonotype was observed at least ten times. This beta chain slipped into a library made for alpha chains as a stray read, so its size is not meaningful. This chain uses TRBV20-1 with TRBJ2-3; TRBD1 agrees at 10 bases. CDR3 size: 18 residues. Germline values: CDR1 DFQATT, CDR2 SNEGSKA (reference sequence). The J segment lost 4 bases and the V segment lost 2 bases, leaving 15 bases of the junction unmatched. CDR3 nucleotides: TGCAGTGCTAGACGGGGACAGGGGCCCTCCTTGGTTGCAGATACGCAGTATTTT. Translating it yields CSARRGQGPSLVADTQYF.

Points on this clonotype: This beta chain is an off-target read within a library intended for alpha chains, so its frequency means little. V is TRBV4-3 and J is TRBJ2-1, with TRBD1 identical over 8 bases. Germline-derived CDR1 and CDR2 are LGHNA and YSLEER. The CDR3 covers 15 residues. V trimming: 2 bases; J trimming: 8 bases; junction bases outside the gene matches: 8. This chain's CDR3 is CASSQRARGQDEQFF. The DNA of the CDR3 is TGCGCCAGCAGCCAACGGGCCAGGGGGCAGGATGAGCAGTTCTTC.

Judged by abundance, this clonotype is medium-sized. Because the library targeted alpha chains, this beta chain is an off-target read whose size means little. The rearrangement links TRBV24-1 to TRBJ1-2, with D perhaps TRBD1 (6 bases). V gave up 3 bases and J gave up 0 bases, with 10 bases separating them. From germline, CDR1 is KGHDR and CDR2 SFDVKD. The CDR3 is 15 amino acids. CDR3 nucleotides: TGTGCCACCAGTGATCAGCGGGGGCCTAACTATGGCTACACCTTC. Amino acid sequence: CATSDQRGPNYGYTF.

By sample fraction, this clonotype is large. Because the library targeted alpha chains, this beta chain is an off-target read whose size means little. This chain connects TRBV30 to TRBJ2-2, with TRBD2 as a possible D gene (6 bases). Trimming took off 4 bases at V and 5 bases at J, with 14 bases between the two ends. The germline V gene encodes CDR1 GTSNPN and CDR2 SVGIG (reference sequence). The CDR3 covers 14 residues. Here the CDR3 DNA reads TGTGCCTGGAATACGGGAGTAAGGACCGGGGAGCTGTTTTTT. It specifies CAWNTGVRTGELFF.

This clonotype was seen at least ten times. Found in a library prepared for alpha chains, this beta chain is an off-target read, and its abundance has little meaning. The genes are TRBV7-2 and TRBJ2-3, with 8 positions matching TRBD2. V lost 5 bases to trimming and J lost 6 bases; unmatched junction nucleotides: 4. Per the germline V gene, CDR1 is SGHTA and CDR2 is FQGNSA. The CDR3 consists of 13 residues. CDR3 bases: TGTGCCAGCAGCCGGGGACTAGTGGATACGCAGTATTTT. Protein: CASSRGLVDTQYF.

On this clonotype itself: Little can be read into the size of this beta chain, an off-target read in a library designed for alpha chains. The V gene is TRBV27, the J gene TRBJ1-3; weak D call: TRBD1 (5 bases). V lost 3 bases, J lost 4 bases, and 25 bases lay in between. Germline V lookup: CDR1 MNHEY, CDR2 SMNVEV (reference sequence). The CDR3 covers 19 residues. CDR3 in DNA: TGTGCCAGCAGTTTTCAGGCCCCGAACCGGGACCAAGGCGGAAACACCATATATTTT. Translation gives CASSFQAPNRDQGGNTIYF.

This clonotype was observed many times. Because the library targeted alpha chains, this beta chain is an off-target read whose size means little. The CDR3 nucleotides read TGTGCCAGCAGCCCCGGACAGAGCACAGATACGCAGTATTTT. Encoded protein: CASSPGQSTDTQYF. The V gene is TRBV14, the J gene TRBJ2-3; tentatively, D is TRBD1 (6 bases). V lost 4 bases and J lost 0, with 8 bases in between. The germline CDR1 and CDR2 sequences are SGHDN and FVKESK. The CDR3 contains 14 residues.

In its sample, this clonotype ranks as medium-sized. Within a library made for alpha chains, this beta chain is off target, and its count is uninformative. CDR3 in DNA: TGCGCCAGCAGCTTAGGGGCCGGTGCTAGCGAAGAGCAGTTCTTC. It is translated as CASSLGAGASEEQFF. The rearrangement uses TRBV5-1 and TRBJ2-1; possibly TRBD2 for D (6 bases). CDR1 and CDR2 from the germline V gene are SGHRS and YFSETQ. V was clipped by 2 bases and J by 10 bases, with 19 bases between them. CDR3 length: 15 amino acids. The full variable domain, completed using reference TRBV5-1 and TRBJ2-1, is KAGVTQTPRYLIKTRGQQVTLSCSPISGHRSVSWYQQTPGQGLQFLFEYFSETQRNKGNFPGRFSGRQFSNSRSEMNVSTLELGDSALYLCASSLGAGASEEQFFGPGTRLTVL.

This clonotype is categorized as medium-sized. Since it is a stray read in a library aimed at alpha chains, this beta chain has a size that is not meaningful. The chain couples TRBV11-2 to TRBJ1-2, with no clear D. The CDR3 is 14 amino acids. CDR1 and CDR2 from the germline V gene are SGHAT and FQNNGV. Trimming pared 0 bases from V and 4 bases from J, leaving 9 bases between. The CDR3 sequence: CASSLDGMSYGYTF. The DNA of the CDR3 is TGTGCCAGCAGCTTAGATGGTATGAGCTATGGCTACACCTTC.

By sample share, this clonotype is medium-sized. This beta chain came through as a stray read in a library set up for alpha chains, and its size says little. This rearrangement joins TRBV2 to TRBJ1-5; D is unclear. There are 15 residues in the CDR3. The V gene lost 6 bases and the J gene lost 0 bases, with 12 bases spanning the gap. Germline values: CDR1 SNHLY, CDR2 FYNNEI. CDR3 sequence (DNA): TGTGCCAGCAGCATTAACCGGGGTAGCAATCAGCCCCAGCATTTT. This encodes CASSINRGSNQPQHF. Full variable domain (missing parts from reference TRBV2 and TRBJ1-5): EPEVTQTPSHQVTQMGQEVILRCVPISNHLYFYWYRQILGQKVEFLVSFYNNEISEKSEIFDDQFSVERPDGSNFTLKIRSTKLEDSAMYFCASSINRGSNQPQHFGDGTRLSIL.

Of note for this clonotype: A library prepared for alpha chains yielded this beta chain as an off-target read; its size is of little meaning. The chain joins TRBV12-3 or TRBV12-4 to TRBJ2-5; D is possibly TRBD2 (6 bases). Trimming took 1 base from V and 5 from J, leaving 11 bases between them. This CDR3 comprises 14 residues. The CDR3 loop reads CASSLGGEDETQYF. CDR3 bases: TGTGCCAGCAGTTTAGGCGGGGAGGACGAGACCCAGTACTTC.

This clonotype is medium-sized. This beta chain is an off-target read within a library intended for alpha chains, so its frequency means little. The rearrangement uses TRBV5-1 and TRBJ2-1; possibly TRBD1 for D (5 bases). Trimming cost V 0 bases and J 8 bases, with 12 bases left between them. The CDR3 consists of 14 residues. Germline loops: CDR1 SGHRS, CDR2 YFSETQ. CDR3: CASSLEDMSDEQFF. CDR3 DNA: TGCGCCAGCAGCTTGGAGGACATGAGTGATGAGCAGTTCTTC.

This clonotype is termed medium-sized. The library was prepared for alpha chains; this beta chain is a stray read, so its frequency means little. V gene TRBV20-1 combines with J gene TRBJ2-1; 11 nucleotides match TRBD2. V shed 5 bases, J shed 6 bases, and the junction held 6 bases outside the gene matches. CDR1 and CDR2 from the germline V gene are DFQATT and SNEGSKA (reference sequence). This CDR3 comprises 14 residues. The CDR3 DNA reads as TGCAGTGCTCAAACTAGCGGGAGTTTCAATGAGCAGTTCTTC. Amino acids: CSAQTSGSFNEQFF.

This clonotype is categorized as medium-sized. The library was designed around alpha chains, so this beta chain is a stray read whose abundance carries little weight. This chain uses TRBV23-1 with TRBJ2-4; no clear D. TRBV23-1 belongs to the ORF category, with a function that is uncertain. Trimming stripped 11 bases from V and 0 bases from J, with 8 bases between. This CDR3 contains 12 residues. The CDR3 reads CAPLLAKNIQYF. The CDR3 region has the DNA TGCGCCCCTCTTCTAGCCAAAAACATTCAGTACTTC.